The clone carrying this TCR beta chain was seen only a few times. The CDR3 consists of 18 residues. The J segment lost 0 bases and the V segment lost 3 bases, leaving 8 bases of the junction unmatched. In germline, CDR1 is SGHAT, CDR2 FQDESV (reference sequence). TCRdb re-called the PCR reads with MiXCR. The sample carries about 6,100 clones, around 32% recorded once. This sample stems from a study of metastatic and nonmetastatic thyroid tumors. No treatment had been given to any patient before thyroid surgery. The J gene is TRBJ1-3, the V gene TRBV11-1, with 10 nucleotides matching TRBD1. The source material was adjacent normal tissue. The TCR originated in a female donor with papillary thyroid cancer or a benign thyroid nodule (not recorded which). Some clones in this sample may be carry-over from other donors' samples. The CDR3 region is CASSLEPGQGSSGNTIYF. For the CDR3, the DNA is TGTGCCAGCAGCTTGGAACCGGGACAGGGGAGCTCTGGAAACACCATATATTTT.